This T cell receptor (beta chain) comes out of a study of cytomegalovirus exposure and HLA in healthy donors. Turning to this clone: Its antigen remains unidentified.

The CDR3 has 12 residues. From germline, CDR1 is LNHDA and CDR2 SQIVND (reference sequence). V dropped 3 bases and J dropped 9 bases, with 11 bases sitting between them. Study-wide points: In terms of immune exposure information, only CMV serostatus was available.

This PCR relied on a set of 60 Vbeta primers and 13 Jbeta primers. The protocol was immunoSEQ multiplex PCR, while the TCRdb copy is restricted to in-frame clones and leaves out a portion. The sample has more than 140,000 clones, about 80% seen once; the top ten hold around 0.7%. This chain joins TRBV19 and TRBJ1-2; no reliable D call. The sequencing input was PBMCs. The sequence came from a male donor in good health and CMV-seronegative. CDR3 bases: TGTGCCAGTAGTATGCTAGGGAGCAGCTACACCTTC. Translated, it gives CASSMLGSSYTF. The complete variable domain, with remaining parts taken from reference TRBV19 and TRBJ1-2, reads DGGITQSPKYLFRKEGQNVTLSCEQNLNHDAMYWYRQDPGQGLRLIYYSQIVNDFQKGDIAEGYSVSREKKESFPLTVTSAQKNPTAFYLCASSMLGSSYTFGSGTRLTVV.